Following are 20 T cell receptor beta chains from one sample sequenced in a study of blood T cell repertoires in COVID-19. Sequencing used immunoSEQ multiplex PCR; TCRdb keeps in-frame clones, though not all of them. The table includes roughly 400,000 clones, 70% to 90% detected once. Sequenced input: peripheral blood. These receptors all stem from a woman aged 60-75 years with COVID-19, enrolled during active disease.

This rearrangement joins TRBV29-1 to TRBJ1-6; TRBD1 matches 7 bases. Per the germline V gene, CDR1 is SQVTM and CDR2 is ANQGSEA. The CDR3 totals 14 residues. Trimming cost V 6 bases and J 8 bases; bases outside gene matches: 10. CDR3 nucleotide sequence: TGCAGCGTGCGACAGGGTTGGACTTATTCACCCCTCCACTTT. This translates into CSVRQGWTYSPLHF.

J is TRBJ1-2 and V is TRBV4-2; D may be TRBD1 (5 bases). V shed 0 bases and J shed 7 bases, with 9 bases lying between them. The CDR3 runs to 13 residues. Germline lookup yields CDR1 LGHNA and CDR2 YNFKEQ. CDR3 in amino acids: CASSQDERGGYTF. CDR3 in DNA: TGTGCCAGCAGCCAAGATGAAAGGGGTGGCTACACCTTC.

V gene TRBV3-1 (or the pseudogene TRBV3-2) combines with J gene TRBJ1-2; D uncertain. There are 15 residues in the CDR3. V was clipped by 2 bases and J by 8 bases, with 18 bases between them. The V gene's germline CDR1 is LGHDT and CDR2 YNNKEL (reference sequence). The CDR3 DNA reads as TGTGCCAGCAGCCAAATCGGGATAGGCTATAGCGGCTACACCTTC. Residues: CASSQIGIGYSGYTF.

This chain joins TRBV5-4 and TRBJ2-2, with D possibly being TRBD1 (7 bases). The CDR3 sequence is 16 residues long. Trimming left V 0 bases short and J 4 bases short, with 13 bases between. CDR1 and CDR2 (germline): SGHNT, YYREEE (reference sequence). The CDR3 loop is CASSLAGGHSTGELFF. DNA for the CDR3: TGTGCCAGCAGCTTGGCAGGGGGGCATAGCACCGGGGAGCTGTTTTTT. Filled out from reference TRBV5-4 and TRBJ2-2, the complete variable domain reads ETGVTQSPTHLIKTRGQQVTLRCSSQSGHNTVSWYQQALGQGPQFIFQYYREEENGRGNFPPRFSGLQFPNYSSELNVNALELDDSALYLCASSLAGGHSTGELFFGEGSRLTVL.

This chain links TRBV6-4 with TRBJ2-1; 13 bases agree with TRBD2. Germline lookup yields CDR1 MRHNA and CDR2 SNTAGT. Losses at the gene ends were 5 bases for V and 6 bases for J; bases not matched to a gene: 4. This CDR3 has 15 amino acids. The CDR3 loop is CASSRLAGGLNEQFF. The DNA of the CDR3 is TGTGCCAGCAGTCGACTAGCGGGGGGACTCAATGAGCAGTTCTTC.

The gene calls are TRBV5-6 and TRBJ1-2; 9 bases line up with TRBD1. Looked up from germline, CDR1 is SGHDT and CDR2 is YYEEEE. The CDR3 totals 15 residues. After removal of 0 bases from V and 7 bases from J, the junction contained 7 bases not matched to a gene. Written as DNA, the CDR3 is TGTGCCAGCAGCTTGGTAGGACAGGGGTATGGTGGCTACACCTTC. It encodes CASSLVGQGYGGYTF.

The chain carries TRBV4-2 and TRBJ1-1, with D tentatively TRBD1 (5 bases). V dropped 0 bases and J dropped 5 bases, with 7 bases sitting between them. This CDR3 spans 13 amino acids. Germline V lookup: CDR1 LGHNA, CDR2 YNFKEQ. CDR3 sequence reads: CASSQEGGTEAFF. The CDR3 region has the DNA TGTGCCAGCAGCCAAGAGGGGGGGACTGAAGCTTTCTTT.

CDR3 DNA sequence: TGTGCCAGTAGCCGGAAACAGGGGGCCCCCTCCTACGAGCAGTACTTC. Its protein product is CASSRKQGAPSYEQYF. The chain combines TRBV19 with TRBJ2-7; TRBD1 aligns across 9 bases. Germline V gene data show CDR1 as LNHDA and CDR2 as SQIVND (reference sequence). CDR3 length: 16 amino acids. J lost 0 bases, V lost 6 bases, and 9 bases had no gene match.

V usage is TRBV10-3 and J usage is TRBJ1-1, with 11 bases fitting TRBD1. CDR3 length: 13 amino acids. The trim removed 6 bases at V and 8 bases at J, leaving 5 bases unmatched. Germline assignment: CDR1 ENHRY and CDR2 SYGVKD. The CDR3 nucleotides read TGTGCCATCAGCGGACAGGGGGCAGGAGAAGCTTTCTTT. As protein: CAISGQGAGEAFF.

The rearrangement links TRBV4-1 to TRBJ2-7; TRBD1 agrees at 7 bases. V lost 0 bases and J lost 4; bases outside the gene matches: 0. Looked up from germline, CDR1 is MGHRA and CDR2 is YSYEKL. The CDR3 contains 13 residues. CDR3 in amino acids: CASSQETGYEQYF. DNA for the CDR3: TGCGCCAGCAGCCAAGAGACAGGGTACGAGCAGTACTTC.

The rearrangement links TRBV11-1 to TRBJ2-1, with D hard to call. The CDR3 is 15 amino acids. V was pared by 5 bases and J by 4 bases, with 15 bases between. CDR1 SGHAT and CDR2 FQDESV come from the germline V gene (reference sequence). The chain's CDR3 is CASSQAVGGYNEQFF. The CDR3 DNA reads TGTGCCAGCAGCCAGGCAGTTGGTGGGTACAATGAGCAGTTCTTC.

This rearrangement joins TRBV6-2 or TRBV6-3 to TRBJ1-2, with 8 bases aligning to TRBD1. The CDR3 has 13 residues. Per germline, CDR1 MNHEY and CDR2 SVGEGT. With V trimmed by 4 bases and J by 8 bases, 6 bases remained unmatched. The CDR3 is CASSSQGVEGYTF. CDR3 in DNA: TGTGCCAGCAGTTCACAGGGGGTCGAAGGCTACACCTTC.

This chain joins TRBV5-1 and TRBJ2-2; 15 nucleotides line up with TRBD2. The V gene end was trimmed by 3 bases and the J gene end by 4 bases; junction bases not matched to a gene: 4. The CDR3 runs 17 residues. Germline V gene lookup returns CDR1 SGHRS and CDR2 YFSETQ. The CDR3, as DNA: TGCGCCAGCAGCTCCTGGACTAGCGGGGGGGCCACCGGGGAGCTGTTTTTT. Amino acid sequence: CASSSWTSGGATGELFF.

This chain joins TRBV19 and TRBJ2-2; TRBD2 matches at 11 bases. Germline V gives CDR1 LNHDA, CDR2 SQIVND (reference sequence). The CDR3 is 17 amino acids. The junction had 6 bases not matched to a gene; V was cut back by 6 bases and J by 0 bases. The CDR3 reads CASRLAGGTSNTGELFF. The DNA for the CDR3 is TGTGCCAGTAGGCTAGCGGGGGGCACATCGAACACCGGGGAGCTGTTTTTT.

The CDR3: CASSWTSGANVLTF. The CDR3 nucleotides read TGTGCCAGTAGTTGGACATCTGGGGCCAACGTCCTGACTTTC. The V and J genes are TRBV19 and TRBJ2-6; TRBD1 is a possible D gene (5 bases). Germline CDR1 is LNHDA and CDR2 is SQIVND (reference sequence). CDR3 length: 14 residues. Trimming stripped 5 bases from V and 1 base from J, with 6 bases between.

The rearrangement links TRBV18 to TRBJ2-3, with 9 nucleotides matching TRBD2. The CDR3 is 18 amino acids. With V trimmed by 4 bases and J by 0 bases, 11 bases remained unmatched. Germline CDR1 KGHSH, CDR2 LQKENI. This chain's CDR3 is CASSLVLAGSASTDTQYF. CDR3 DNA: TGTGCCAGCTCACTAGTCCTAGCGGGGTCAGCTAGCACAGATACGCAGTATTTT.

The V gene is TRBV5-4, the J gene TRBJ1-1; 8 positions match TRBD1. The germline V gene encodes CDR1 SGHNT and CDR2 YYREEE (reference sequence). V lost 4 bases, J lost 6 bases, and 11 bases stayed unmatched. CDR3 length equals 15 residues. Here the CDR3 DNA reads TGTGCCAGCAGCCCCGCAGGGGGCCGTCGGTCTGAAGCTTTCTTT. This codes for CASSPAGGRRSEAFF.

The V and J genes are TRBV11-2 and TRBJ1-1; D is unclear. Per germline, CDR1 SGHAT and CDR2 FQNNGV. Trimming left V 2 bases short and J 7 bases short, with 11 bases between. The CDR3 is 13 residues long. CDR3 amino acids: CASSLTRFGEAFF. The DNA of the CDR3 is TGTGCCAGCAGCTTAACACGCTTTGGTGAAGCTTTCTTT.

The chain recombines TRBV5-4 with TRBJ2-7; D perhaps matches TRBD1 (5 bases). This CDR3 comprises 15 residues. V gave up 4 bases and J gave up 2 bases, with 16 bases separating them. From germline, CDR1 is SGHNT and CDR2 YYREEE (reference sequence). CDR3 DNA: TGTGCCAGCAGCCCCAGGGATATGGCGCCCTACGAGCAGTACTTC. It translates to CASSPRDMAPYEQYF. Combining the CDR3 with reference TRBV5-4 and TRBJ2-7 gives the whole variable domain ETGVTQSPTHLIKTRGQQVTLRCSSQSGHNTVSWYQQALGQGPQFIFQYYREEENGRGNFPPRFSGLQFPNYSSELNVNALELDDSALYLCASSPRDMAPYEQYFGPGTRLTVT.

The gene calls are TRBV25-1 and TRBJ1-2; no reliable D call. Germline lookup yields CDR1 MGHDK and CDR2 SYGVNS. Trimming removed 0 bases at V and 6 bases at J, with 11 bases between. The CDR3 sequence is 14 residues long. This CDR3 reads CASSEYGGPDGYTF. CDR3 DNA: TGTGCCAGCAGTGAATATGGAGGGCCGGATGGCTACACCTTC.